Presented here are 25 T cell receptor beta chains from one specimen sequenced in a study of T cell responses to AZD1222 COVID-19 vaccine. Some clones are missing from TCRdb's copy, which holds only in-frame ones; the method was immunoSEQ multiplex PCR. The data show under 150,000 clones, with 70% to 90% seen just once and around 8% held by the top ten. Material: peripheral blood, obtained on day 0 of AZD1222 vaccination. These receptors were collected from an adult in good health.

This clone appeared once. CDR3 in DNA: TGTGCCAGCTCACCACTGGCAGGGCTAAGGGACACTGAAGCTTTCTTT. Protein product: CASSPLAGLRDTEAFF. The V gene is TRBV18, the J gene TRBJ1-1; TRBD1 is a possible D gene (5 bases). Trimming took off 1 base at V and 3 bases at J, with 15 bases between the two ends. Germline CDR1 is KGHSH and CDR2 is LQKENI. The CDR3 has 16 amino acids. Based on the CDR3 plus reference TRBV18 and TRBJ1-1, the full variable domain is NAGVMQNPRHLVRRRGQEARLRCSPMKGHSHVYWYRQLPEEGLKFMVYLQKENIIDESGMPKERFSAEFPKEGPSILRIQQVVRGDSAAYFCASSPLAGLRDTEAFFGQGTRLTVV.

The chain employs TRBV7-9 and TRBJ2-6; unclear D gene. Trimming pared 5 bases from V and 2 bases from J, leaving 13 bases between. The length of the CDR3 is 16 residues. Germline CDR1 reads SEHNR; CDR2 reads FQNEAQ (reference sequence). CDR3 DNA sequence: TGTGCCAGCAGCCGAACCTCAGGAGCTGGGGCCAACGTCCTGACTTTC. Translating gives CASSRTSGAGANVLTF.

To note about this clone: The sample holds other DNA sequences that translate to the same CDR3. The V and J genes are TRBV9 and TRBJ2-1, with D maybe TRBD1 (5 bases). V was cut by 2 bases and J by 2 bases, with 11 bases left in between. CDR3 length: 15 residues. The V gene's germline CDR1 is SGDLS and CDR2 YYNGEE. The CDR3, as DNA: TGTGCCAGCAGCGTCGGCCAGGGTCCCTACAATGAGCAGTTCTTC. Amino acid sequence: CASSVGQGPYNEQFF.

The chain has TRBV6-5 and TRBJ2-1, with D perhaps matching TRBD1 (6 bases). The CDR3 length is 15 residues. From germline, CDR1 is MNHEY and CDR2 SVGAGI. Between the trimmed V and J ends, which lost 5 bases and 12 bases, there was a span of 23 bases. The DNA of the CDR3 is TGTGCCAGCAGTCAGACAGGCAACTCCAATGACGGGCAGTTCTTC. Its translation: CASSQTGNSNDGQFF.

This clone was picked up a small number of times. This chain uses TRBV19 with TRBJ1-5; weak D call: TRBD1 (6 bases). The V end lost 6 bases, the J end lost 3 bases, and 15 bases lay between the germline ends. Germline loops: CDR1 LNHDA, CDR2 SQIVND (reference sequence). This CDR3 is built from 15 residues. In DNA form, the CDR3 reads TGTGCCAGTAGGGCGGGGGCAGAACTCAATCAGCCCCAGCATTTT. This codes for CASRAGAELNQPQHF.

V and J are TRBV6-1 and TRBJ1-2, with D uncertain. Trimming left V 2 bases short and J 7 bases short, with 17 bases between. The CDR3 runs to 15 residues. Germline V gene data show CDR1 as MNHNS and CDR2 as SASEGT. CDR3 DNA: TGTGCCAGCAGTGAAATTGGACGGCGTGGTATTGGCTACACCTTC. It translates to CASSEIGRRGIGYTF.

This clone was detected once. V and J are TRBV7-9 and TRBJ1-4; possible D gene TRBD1, 5 bases. CDR1 and CDR2 from the germline V gene are SEHNR and FQNEAQ (reference sequence). V lost 1 base, J lost 10 bases, and 10 bases lay in between. The CDR3 covers 13 residues. CDR3 amino acids: CASSLGGGRKLFF. CDR3 nucleotide sequence: TGTGCCAGCAGCTTAGGGGGCGGGAGAAAACTGTTTTTT.

The gene calls are TRBV5-1 and TRBJ1-3; a possible D gene is TRBD1 (5 bases). CDR1 is SGHRS, CDR2 YFSETQ, per germline. The CDR3 runs to 15 residues. V shed 2 bases and J shed 1 base, with 10 bases lying between them. CDR3 bases: TGCGCCAGCAGCTTCTCCTCAGGGTCTGGAAACACCATATATTTT. Translated: CASSFSSGSGNTIYF.

This chain joins TRBV18 and TRBJ2-7, with TRBD2 matching over 10 bases. Trimming removed 2 bases from V and 0 bases from J; junction bases left unmatched: 4. The CDR3 is 16 amino acids. Germline V gene lookup returns CDR1 KGHSH and CDR2 LQKENI. CDR3 loop: CASSPNSGRNSYEQYF. CDR3 sequence (DNA): TGTGCCAGCTCACCAAATAGCGGGAGGAACTCCTACGAGCAGTACTTC.

The rearrangement joins TRBV15 to TRBJ2-4, with a tentative D call TRBD1 (5 bases). V lost 3 bases, J lost 6 bases, and 18 bases lay in between. The germline gives CDR1 LNHNV, CDR2 YYDKDF (reference sequence). This CDR3 contains 16 residues. The CDR3 loop reads CATSSSGKGSPNIQYF. The CDR3 region has the DNA TGTGCCACCAGCAGTTCAGGGAAGGGTTCCCCAAACATTCAGTACTTC.

The gene calls are TRBV10-3 and TRBJ2-2; 9 nucleotides align to TRBD1. The junction had 3 bases not matched to a gene; V was cut back by 8 bases and J by 8 bases. The CDR3 sequence is 12 residues long. Germline V gene data show CDR1 as ENHRY and CDR2 as SYGVKD. The CDR3 sequence: CAIGDRVGELFF. CDR3 in DNA: TGTGCCATCGGGGACAGGGTTGGGGAGCTGTTTTTT.

The chain employs TRBV2 and TRBJ1-1, with D tentatively TRBD1 (5 bases). CDR1 and CDR2 (germline): SNHLY, FYNNEI. V shed 8 bases and J shed 4 bases, with 17 bases lying between them. The CDR3 is made up of 14 amino acids. The CDR3 coding sequence is TGTGCCAGCGACGCCTTGGGGGGTCTCACTGAAGCTTTCTTT. Residues: CASDALGGLTEAFF.

V and J are TRBV7-9 and TRBJ1-4; D is uncertain. Germline V CDR1 and CDR2: SEHNR, FQNEAQ (reference sequence). The ends were cut back, 2 bases at V and 0 bases at J, with 4 bases in the middle. This CDR3 region has 14 residues. This CDR3 reads CASSLQATNEKLFF. DNA of the CDR3: TGTGCCAGCAGCTTACAGGCAACTAATGAAAAACTGTTTTTT. Full variable domain (remainder filled in from reference TRBV7-9 and TRBJ1-4): DTGVSQNPRHKITKRGQNVTFRCDPISEHNRLYWYRQTLGQGPEFLTYFQNEAQLEKSRLLSDRFSAERPKGSFSTLEIQRTEQGDSAMYLCASSLQATNEKLFFGSGTQLSVL.

The chain links TRBV6-5 to TRBJ1-2; D possibly corresponds to TRBD1 (6 bases). The CDR3 has 15 residues. V dropped 5 bases and J dropped 4 bases, with 17 bases sitting between them. The germline CDR1 and CDR2 sequences are MNHEY and SVGAGI. CDR3 DNA sequence: TGTGCCAGCAGTCAACGGGGGACATACGGCTATGGCTACACCTTC. Protein: CASSQRGTYGYGYTF.

A single count supports this clone. The V and J genes are TRBV27 and TRBJ1-2, with a tentative D call TRBD1 (6 bases). CDR1 and CDR2 (germline): MNHEY, SMNVEV (reference sequence). The CDR3 runs to 13 residues. V was clipped by 6 bases and J by 13 bases, with 21 bases between them. The CDR3 DNA sequence: TGTGCCAGCAGCCCCCGGGACAACCTAGACTCCACCTTC. Translating gives CASSPRDNLDSTF.

V is TRBV5-8 and J is TRBJ1-1; maybe TRBD1 (6 bases). This CDR3 is built from 15 residues. With 4 bases removed from V and 2 bases from J, the gap between germline ends came to 15 bases. Per germline, CDR1 SGHTS and CDR2 YDEGEE. The CDR3: CASSLVGQLNTEAFF. The DNA for the CDR3 is TGTGCCAGCAGCCTGGTAGGACAGTTAAACACTGAAGCTTTCTTT.

This clone was seen a single time. The chain has TRBV18 and TRBJ2-6; D is ambiguous. V lost 6 bases to trimming and J lost 0 bases, with 15 bases between them. Germline values: CDR1 KGHSH, CDR2 LQKENI. The CDR3 is 17 amino acids. The DNA of the CDR3 is TGTGCCAGCTCGGTGGCCTGGCCGGGCTCTGGGGCCAACGTCCTGACTTTC. Amino acids: CASSVAWPGSGANVLTF.

The rearrangement joins TRBV7-9 to TRBJ1-6; D gene uncertain. Germline assignment: CDR1 SEHNR and CDR2 FQNEAQ (reference sequence). V was shortened by 1 base and J by 6 bases, with 13 bases between the two germline ends. CDR3 length: 16 residues. The CDR3 nucleotides read TGTGCCAGCAGCTTAGGCGGCGGCAGCCGTAATTCACCCCTCCACTTT. It codes for CASSLGGGSRNSPLHF. Combining the CDR3 with reference TRBV7-9 and TRBJ1-6 gives the whole variable domain DTGVSQNPRHKITKRGQNVTFRCDPISEHNRLYWYRQTLGQGPEFLTYFQNEAQLEKSRLLSDRFSAERPKGSFSTLEIQRTEQGDSAMYLCASSLGGGSRNSPLHFGNGTRLTVT.

The J gene is TRBJ1-2, the V gene TRBV20-1, with a weak D call TRBD1 (6 bases). Germline V CDR1 and CDR2: DFQATT, SNEGSKA (reference sequence). V was shortened by 8 bases and J by 7 bases, with 14 bases between the two germline ends. This CDR3 region has 11 residues. As DNA, the CDR3 is TGCAGTACAATGGCGACAGGTGGCTACACCTTC. This translates into CSTMATGGYTF.

V and J are TRBV19 and TRBJ1-3; D remains ambiguous. Trimming removed 5 bases at V and 4 bases at J, with 15 bases between. The CDR3 contains 15 residues. Germline values: CDR1 LNHDA, CDR2 SQIVND (reference sequence). Here the CDR3 DNA reads TGTGCCAGTAGTGGCGGGAAACCCCTGGGAAACACCATATATTTT. It is translated as CASSGGKPLGNTIYF.

The chain carries TRBV2 and TRBJ1-2, with D perhaps matching TRBD1 (6 bases). The CDR3 is made up of 16 amino acids. V was cut by 4 bases and J by 3 bases, with 18 bases left in between. Germline V gives CDR1 SNHLY, CDR2 FYNNEI. Written as DNA, the CDR3 is TGTGCCAGCAGTGCGGGGCCGCGAAGGGGGGACTATGGCTACACCTTC. Translated: CASSAGPRRGDYGYTF.

This clone was seen a handful of times. This chain uses TRBV7-9 with TRBJ2-7; D might be TRBD1 (6 bases). Trimming cost V 1 base and J 5 bases, with 9 bases left between them. The CDR3 totals 13 residues. Germline V CDR1 and CDR2: SEHNR, FQNEAQ (reference sequence). The CDR3 loop reads CASSLETGNEQYF. DNA for the CDR3: TGTGCCAGCAGCTTAGAAACAGGGAACGAGCAGTACTTC.

J is TRBJ1-2 and V is TRBV11-1; the match to TRBD1 covers 8 bases. This CDR3 comprises 13 residues. Unmatched junction bases numbered 4, after V lost 4 bases and J lost 6 bases. Germline V gene data show CDR1 as SGHAT and CDR2 as FQDESV (reference sequence). The CDR3 sequence is CASSSQGADGYTF. For the CDR3, the DNA is TGTGCCAGCAGCTCTCAGGGGGCGGATGGCTACACCTTC.

V is TRBV18 and J is TRBJ1-3, with 8 bases that match TRBD1. This CDR3 spans 16 amino acids. Germline V gene data show CDR1 as KGHSH and CDR2 as LQKENI. J was trimmed by 4 bases and V by 3 bases; bases with no gene match: 8. CDR3 residues: CASSPPYRGTGNTIYF. CDR3 coding DNA: TGTGCCAGCTCACCTCCGTACAGGGGGACAGGAAACACCATATATTTT. Full variable domain (missing parts from reference TRBV18 and TRBJ1-3): NAGVMQNPRHLVRRRGQEARLRCSPMKGHSHVYWYRQLPEEGLKFMVYLQKENIIDESGMPKERFSAEFPKEGPSILRIQQVVRGDSAAYFCASSPPYRGTGNTIYFGEGSWLTVV.

This chain joins TRBV6-5 and TRBJ1-1, with a tentative D call TRBD1 (6 bases). The CDR3 runs 13 residues. V dropped 6 bases and J dropped 6 bases, with 14 bases sitting between them. Germline V gene data show CDR1 as MNHEY and CDR2 as SVGAGI. CDR3 nucleotide sequence: TGTGCCAGCAGAGTATTCCGGACAGCTGAAGCTTTCTTT. As protein: CASRVFRTAEAFF.